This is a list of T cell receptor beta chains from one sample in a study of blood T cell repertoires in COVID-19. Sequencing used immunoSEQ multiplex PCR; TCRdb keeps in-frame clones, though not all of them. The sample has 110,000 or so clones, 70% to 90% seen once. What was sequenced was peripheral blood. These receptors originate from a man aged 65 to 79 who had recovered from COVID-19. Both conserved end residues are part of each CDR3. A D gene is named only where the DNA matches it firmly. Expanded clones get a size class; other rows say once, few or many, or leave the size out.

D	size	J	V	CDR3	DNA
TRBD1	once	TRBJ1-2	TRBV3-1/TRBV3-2	CASGQGAGGYTF	TGTGCCAGCGGACAGGGGGCGGGCGGCTACACCTTC
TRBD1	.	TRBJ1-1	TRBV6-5	CASSYATGNNEAFF	TGTGCCAGCAGTTATGCGACAGGGAATAATGAAGCTTTCTTT
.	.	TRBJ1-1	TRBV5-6	CASSLYTGYTEAFF	TGTGCCAGCAGCTTGTACACGGGTTACACTGAAGCTTTCTTT
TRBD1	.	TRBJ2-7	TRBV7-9	CASSLIRGQGYEQYF	TGTGCCAGCAGCTTAATACGGGGACAGGGCTACGAGCAGTACTTC
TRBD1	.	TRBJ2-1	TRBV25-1	CASSDQPRTGKEYNEQFF	TGTGCCAGCAGTGACCAACCTCGGACAGGGAAGGAATACAATGAGCAGTTCTTC
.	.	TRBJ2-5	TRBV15	CATTPRLVEETQYF	TGTGCCACCACCCCCAGGTTAGTTGAGGAGACCCAGTACTTC
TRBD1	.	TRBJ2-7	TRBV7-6	CASSLDGTGVYEQYF	TGTGCCAGCAGCTTAGACGGGACAGGGGTCTACGAGCAGTACTTC
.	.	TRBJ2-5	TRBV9	CASSVGQAQETQYF	TGTGCCAGCAGCGTAGGACAGGCCCAAGAGACCCAGTACTTC
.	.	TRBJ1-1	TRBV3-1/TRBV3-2	CASSRDLPDTEAFF	TGTGCCAGCAGCCGCGATCTCCCCGACACTGAAGCTTTCTTT
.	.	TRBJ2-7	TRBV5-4	CASSGRGGQYF	TGTGCCAGCAGCGGGAGGGGGGGCCAATACTTC
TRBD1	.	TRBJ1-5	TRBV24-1	CATSDTDREDQPQHF	TGTGCCACCAGTGACACCGACAGGGAGGATCAGCCCCAGCATTTT
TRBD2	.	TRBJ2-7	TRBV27	CASSSTPGSGRLNEQYF	TGTGCCAGCAGTTCTACCCCGGGTAGCGGGAGGTTGAACGAGCAGTACTTC
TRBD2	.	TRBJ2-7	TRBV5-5	CASSLAGGNEQYF	TGTGCCAGCAGCTTGGCGGGAGGGAACGAGCAGTACTTC
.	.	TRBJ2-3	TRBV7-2	CASSYTGPRTDTQYF	TGTGCCAGCAGCTATACAGGGCCCCGCACAGATACGCAGTATTTT